The clone carrying this TCR beta chain was detected once. Clones were read by immunoSEQ multiplex PCR, and TCRdb kept only the in-frame ones, dropping some. The sample includes under 150,000 clones, 79% of them seen just once. The data originate from a study of blood T cell repertoires in COVID-19. CDR1 and CDR2 (germline): SGDLS, YYNGEE. The CDR3 covers 15 residues. V was trimmed by 4 bases and J by 4 bases, leaving 15 bases between them. This TCR derives from a woman of 80 years or more with acute or convalescent COVID-19. The genes are TRBV9 and TRBJ2-1; the D gene is possibly TRBD2 (5 bases). Sequences were obtained from peripheral blood. For the CDR3, the DNA is TGTGCCAGCAGCTCAAGAGGGTCGGAGTACAATGAGCAGTTCTTC. Translation: CASSSRGSEYNEQFF.